A selection of T cell receptor beta chains follows, all from one sample in a study of regulatory T cells in long-lasting Graves disease. One entry per CDR3 protein, called by TCRdb with MiXCR from the multiplex PCR reads. The table lists 420,000 or so distinct CDR3 sequences, approximately 16% of them singletons, with roughly 23% in the top ten. The sample also formed part of further work on T cells in Graves' hyperthyroidism and ophthalmopathy.

Specimen: peripheral blood mononuclear cells (PBMCs), collected at new diagnosis, from a patient treated with antithyroid drugs. Source of these receptors: a woman aged 18-29 years with Graves disease. Each CDR3 is given with its conserved first and last residue. The order of the fields is clone size, J gene, D gene, V gene, CDR3 DNA, CDR3 protein. D genes are given only for firm matches. The size field is filled for only some rows; it gives once, few, many or a size class.

abundance: few
j_gene: TRBJ2-4
d_gene: TRBD1
v_gene: TRBV5-1
CDR3nt: TGCGCCAGCAGCCCAACGGACAGGCGGCCAAACATTCAGTACTTC
CDR3aa: CASSPTDRRPNIQYF

abundance: .
j_gene: TRBJ2-7
d_gene: .
v_gene: TRBV4-2
CDR3nt: TGTGCCAGCAGCCAAGATCACGCCTACGAGCAGTACTTC
CDR3aa: CASSQDHAYEQYF

abundance: .
j_gene: TRBJ2-4
d_gene: TRBD1
v_gene: TRBV9
CDR3nt: TGTGCCAGCAGCCCCGAGACAGGGCGCATTCAGTACTTC
CDR3aa: CASSPETGRIQYF

abundance: .
j_gene: TRBJ2-7
d_gene: TRBD2
v_gene: TRBV20-1
CDR3nt: TGCAGTGCGAGAGGGACTAGCCTAAATTATATCTCCTACGAGCAGTACTTC
CDR3aa: CSARGTSLNYISYEQYF

abundance: .
j_gene: TRBJ2-3
d_gene: .
v_gene: TRBV4-3
CDR3nt: TGCGTCAGCAGCCTCCGGGACACCCGCACAGATACGCAGTATTTT
CDR3aa: CVSSLRDTRTDTQYF

abundance: few
j_gene: TRBJ1-4
d_gene: .
v_gene: TRBV4-1
CDR3nt: TGCGCCAGCAGCCAAGAAACCTCCTTCTTAGGAAAACTGTTTTTT
CDR3aa: CASSQETSFLGKLFF

abundance: few
j_gene: TRBJ1-1
d_gene: .
v_gene: TRBV29-1
CDR3nt: TGCAGCGTTGGCCGACACAGGGACGCTTTCTTT
CDR3aa: CSVGRHRDAFF

abundance: many
j_gene: TRBJ2-3
d_gene: TRBD2
v_gene: TRBV27
CDR3nt: TGTGCCAGCAGTCCGAGACTAGCGGGGAGCACAGATACGCAGTATTTT
CDR3aa: CASSPRLAGSTDTQYF

abundance: .
j_gene: TRBJ2-3
d_gene: TRBD1
v_gene: TRBV2
CDR3nt: TGTGCCAGCAGTGAATGGTACAGGGGAATTCTCCGCACAGATACGCAGTATTTT
CDR3aa: CASSEWYRGILRTDTQYF

abundance: many
j_gene: TRBJ1-1
d_gene: .
v_gene: TRBV28
CDR3nt: TGTGCCAGCAGCTCTTCCAGCCGTAAAATGAACACTGAAGCTTTCTTT
CDR3aa: CASSSSSRKMNTEAFF

abundance: many
j_gene: TRBJ2-7
d_gene: TRBD1
v_gene: TRBV7-3
CDR3nt: TGTGCCAGCAGCCCCGGGACAGGGCCCTACGAGCAGTACTTC
CDR3aa: CASSPGTGPYEQYF

abundance: .
j_gene: TRBJ2-3
d_gene: .
v_gene: TRBV24-1
CDR3nt: TGTGCCACCAGTGACCCCACCGCCGCAGATACGCAGTATTTT
CDR3aa: CATSDPTAADTQYF

abundance: many
j_gene: TRBJ2-1
d_gene: TRBD2
v_gene: TRBV3-1
CDR3nt: TGTGCCAGCAGCCTCCAGACTAGCCCCCGTGTGTTCGGCTCCTACAATGAGCAGTTCTTC
CDR3aa: CASSLQTSPRVFGSYNEQFF

abundance: many
j_gene: TRBJ2-5
d_gene: .
v_gene: TRBV20-1
CDR3nt: TGCAGTGCGAGGATGCCTATTTTGGAGACCCAGTACTTC
CDR3aa: CSARMPILETQYF

abundance: many
j_gene: TRBJ1-1
d_gene: .
v_gene: TRBV5-1
CDR3nt: TGCGCCAGCTTTCAGTCCCTAGAGTTCACTGAAGCTTTCTTT
CDR3aa: CASFQSLEFTEAFF

abundance: many
j_gene: TRBJ2-1
d_gene: .
v_gene: TRBV3-1
CDR3nt: TGTGCCAGCAGGAGGAACGCGGGCCACAATGAGCAGTTCTTC
CDR3aa: CASRRNAGHNEQFF

abundance: many
j_gene: TRBJ2-1
d_gene: TRBD2
v_gene: TRBV5-5
CDR3nt: TGTGCCAGCAGCTTACTAGCGGGAGCGAATGAGCAGTTCTTC
CDR3aa: CASSLLAGANEQFF

abundance: few
j_gene: TRBJ2-4
d_gene: .
v_gene: TRBV20-1
CDR3nt: TGCAGTGCCATTAGTGGCGGTGCCAAAAACATTCAGTACTTC
CDR3aa: CSAISGGAKNIQYF

abundance: few
j_gene: TRBJ1-5
d_gene: .
v_gene: TRBV6-1
CDR3nt: TGTGCCAGCAGTGACAGGGTCAGTCAGCCCCAGCATTTT
CDR3aa: CASSDRVSQPQHF

abundance: many
j_gene: TRBJ2-5
d_gene: TRBD2
v_gene: TRBV20-1
CDR3nt: TGCAGTGTGGGGACTAGCGGGAGTTTTGAGACCCAGTACTTC
CDR3aa: CSVGTSGSFETQYF

abundance: few
j_gene: TRBJ2-6
d_gene: .
v_gene: TRBV3-1
CDR3nt: TGTGCCAGCAGCCAAGAACCCCTCGTGGGAGGGGGCGAGGGGGCCAACGTCCTGACTTTC
CDR3aa: CASSQEPLVGGGEGANVLTF

abundance: many
j_gene: TRBJ1-3
d_gene: .
v_gene: TRBV6-5
CDR3nt: TGTGCCAGCAGTTACGACTCCGGGGGGGCAGGAAACACCATATATTTT
CDR3aa: CASSYDSGGAGNTIYF

abundance: few
j_gene: TRBJ2-5
d_gene: .
v_gene: TRBV5-6
CDR3nt: TGTGCCAGCAGCTTGTACGGGGTTCAAGAGACCCAGTACTTC
CDR3aa: CASSLYGVQETQYF

abundance: many
j_gene: TRBJ1-1
d_gene: .
v_gene: TRBV3-1
CDR3nt: TGTGCCAGCAGCCAAGCTTCTAGCAGCCTGCGTAACACTGAAGCTTTCTTT
CDR3aa: CASSQASSSLRNTEAFF

abundance: .
j_gene: TRBJ2-7
d_gene: TRBD2
v_gene: TRBV13
CDR3nt: TGTGCCAGCAGCTTCCTGGGACTAGCGGGAGAAGATCGGAAGCCGTACTTC
CDR3aa: CASSFLGLAGEDRKPYF

abundance: many
j_gene: TRBJ2-7
d_gene: TRBD2
v_gene: TRBV7-2
CDR3nt: TGTGCCAGCAGCTCCCCTGGACTAGCGGCCTCCTACGAGCAGTACTTC
CDR3aa: CASSSPGLAASYEQYF

abundance: few
j_gene: TRBJ2-1
d_gene: TRBD2
v_gene: TRBV9
CDR3nt: TGTGCCAGCAGCGGTGGCGGGACTAGCAGACCCGAGGAGTTCTTC
CDR3aa: CASSGGGTSRPEEFF

abundance: many
j_gene: TRBJ2-5
d_gene: .
v_gene: TRBV6-1
CDR3nt: TGTGCCAGCACTAGGACACCACAAGAGACCCAGTACTTC
CDR3aa: CASTRTPQETQYF

abundance: few
j_gene: TRBJ2-7
d_gene: .
v_gene: TRBV5-4
CDR3nt: TGTGCCAGCAGCTTGGCCCTCGGGAGCGGCCTCCCCTACGAGCAGTACTTC
CDR3aa: CASSLALGSGLPYEQYF

abundance: many
j_gene: TRBJ1-1
d_gene: .
v_gene: TRBV28
CDR3nt: TGTGCCAGCAGTTTATCGCCAGGGTACGGGAACACTGAAGCTTTCTTT
CDR3aa: CASSLSPGYGNTEAFF

abundance: many
j_gene: TRBJ2-7
d_gene: TRBD1
v_gene: TRBV18
CDR3nt: TGTGCCAGCTCACCGTACTCCGGACAGGGGAACGGCGAGCAGTACTTC
CDR3aa: CASSPYSGQGNGEQYF

abundance: many
j_gene: TRBJ2-1
d_gene: TRBD2
v_gene: TRBV7-2
CDR3nt: TGTGCCAGCAGCGTAGGACTAGGCCACAATGAGCAGTTCTTC
CDR3aa: CASSVGLGHNEQFF

abundance: .
j_gene: TRBJ2-7
d_gene: .
v_gene: TRBV7-4
CDR3nt: TGTGCCAGCAGACTTAGAGGGCGAGGCGAGCAGTACTTC
CDR3aa: CASRLRGRGEQYF

abundance: .
j_gene: TRBJ2-2
d_gene: TRBD2
v_gene: TRBV7-3
CDR3nt: TGTGCCAGCAGTACCGGACTAGCTGGAGACACCGGGGAGCTGTTTTTT
CDR3aa: CASSTGLAGDTGELFF

abundance: few
j_gene: TRBJ1-1
d_gene: .
v_gene: TRBV12-3/TRBV12-4
CDR3nt: TGTGCCAGCAGCTTCCTCAGGGAGAACACTGAAGCTTTCTTT
CDR3aa: CASSFLRENTEAFF

abundance: .
j_gene: TRBJ1-6
d_gene: .
v_gene: TRBV28
CDR3nt: TGTGCCAGCACCTTCCTCTTGGGTTCACCCCTCCACTTT
CDR3aa: CASTFLLGSPLHF

abundance: many
j_gene: TRBJ2-7
d_gene: TRBD1
v_gene: TRBV28
CDR3nt: TGTGCCAGCAGAGGACAGGGAAACCCCTACGAGCAGTACTTC
CDR3aa: CASRGQGNPYEQYF

abundance: many
j_gene: TRBJ2-3
d_gene: TRBD2
v_gene: TRBV5-1
CDR3nt: TGCGCCAGCAGCTTGTTAGGGGCTAGCGGGAGCTCAGATACGCAGTATTTT
CDR3aa: CASSLLGASGSSDTQYF

abundance: few
j_gene: TRBJ1-2
d_gene: TRBD1
v_gene: TRBV9
CDR3nt: TGTGCCAGCAGCGTCGGGACAGGGGGTCGGAACTATGGCTACACCTTC
CDR3aa: CASSVGTGGRNYGYTF

abundance: .
j_gene: TRBJ2-7
d_gene: TRBD2
v_gene: TRBV7-9
CDR3nt: TGTGCCAGCAGCTTATTGGGTAGCGGGAGTGTTTACAATGAGCAGTACTTC
CDR3aa: CASSLLGSGSVYNEQYF

abundance: .
j_gene: TRBJ2-6
d_gene: .
v_gene: TRBV28
CDR3nt: TGTGCCAGCAGTTTAAAGAGGCACTCTGGGGCCAACGTCCTGACTTTC
CDR3aa: CASSLKRHSGANVLTF

abundance: many
j_gene: TRBJ2-7
d_gene: .
v_gene: TRBV7-2
CDR3nt: TGTGCCAGCAGCGTCGAAACAGCCTCCTACGAGCAGTACTTC
CDR3aa: CASSVETASYEQYF

abundance: .
j_gene: TRBJ2-5
d_gene: .
v_gene: TRBV20-1
CDR3nt: TGCAGTGCTAGAGGTGGGGGGAGTTCTGAGACCCAGTACTTC
CDR3aa: CSARGGGSSETQYF

abundance: .
j_gene: TRBJ2-7
d_gene: TRBD1
v_gene: TRBV19
CDR3nt: TGTGCCAGTAGACTTCAGGGGGCATCCACCTACGAGCAGTACTTC
CDR3aa: CASRLQGASTYEQYF

abundance: .
j_gene: TRBJ2-5
d_gene: TRBD1
v_gene: TRBV12-3/TRBV12-4
CDR3nt: TGTGCCAGCAGTTTGGGACAGGGAGGGTTAGAGACCCAGTACTTC
CDR3aa: CASSLGQGGLETQYF

abundance: many
j_gene: TRBJ2-7
d_gene: TRBD2
v_gene: TRBV20-1
CDR3nt: TGCAGTGCTATGCCGGGACTAGATCTTTACGAGCAGTACTTC
CDR3aa: CSAMPGLDLYEQYF

abundance: many
j_gene: TRBJ2-7
d_gene: .
v_gene: TRBV7-9
CDR3nt: TGTGCCAGCAGCTCTCGAGGAGGAAAGTCCTACGAGCAGTACTTC
CDR3aa: CASSSRGGKSYEQYF

abundance: many
j_gene: TRBJ2-7
d_gene: TRBD1
v_gene: TRBV7-9
CDR3nt: TGTGCCAGCAGCTTTACAGGGGGCCGAGGATACGAGCAGTACTTC
CDR3aa: CASSFTGGRGYEQYF

abundance: few
j_gene: TRBJ2-7
d_gene: .
v_gene: TRBV6-1
CDR3nt: TGTGCCAGCAGCTATACAGGGTCTATCTACGAGCAGTACTTC
CDR3aa: CASSYTGSIYEQYF

abundance: many
j_gene: TRBJ2-2
d_gene: .
v_gene: TRBV12-3/TRBV12-4
CDR3nt: TGTGCCAGCAGGCCCCAGGGGTCCGGGGAGCTGTTTTTT
CDR3aa: CASRPQGSGELFF

abundance: few
j_gene: TRBJ2-1
d_gene: TRBD1
v_gene: TRBV29-1
CDR3nt: TGCAGCGTTGAAGATCTTTACAGGGGGAATGAGCAGTTCTTC
CDR3aa: CSVEDLYRGNEQFF

abundance: .
j_gene: TRBJ2-1
d_gene: .
v_gene: TRBV10-3
CDR3nt: TGTGCCATCAGTTTAGAGGGAAACTCCTACAATGAGCAGTTCTTC
CDR3aa: CAISLEGNSYNEQFF